Below, 26 T cell receptor beta chains from the same sample are listed, as sequenced in a study of T cell responses to AZD1222 COVID-19 vaccine. The method was immunoSEQ multiplex PCR; TCRdb's version includes in-frame clones alone and lacks a portion of them. Altogether roughly 150,000 clones are present, approximately 93% being singletons, with the ten largest covering under 6.5%. This specimen was peripheral blood, taken on day 0 of AZD1222 vaccination. The source of these receptors is an adult in good health.

The chain couples TRBV7-9 to TRBJ1-2; 7 bases fit TRBD1. The junction had 7 bases not matched to a gene; V was cut back by 1 base and J by 5 bases. Germline V CDR1 and CDR2: SEHNR, FQNEAQ (reference sequence). The CDR3 extends over 15 amino acids. CDR3 amino acids: CASSLGRDRSYGYTF. The CDR3 DNA is TGTGCCAGCAGCTTAGGTCGGGACAGATCGTATGGCTACACCTTC. The full variable domain, in which reference TRBV7-9 and TRBJ1-2 provide the parts outside the CDR3, is DTGVSQNPRHKITKRGQNVTFRCDPISEHNRLYWYRQTLGQGPEFLTYFQNEAQLEKSRLLSDRFSAERPKGSFSTLEIQRTEQGDSAMYLCASSLGRDRSYGYTFGSGTRLTVV.

The J gene is TRBJ1-1, the V gene TRBV6-5, with 8 bases identical to TRBD1. This CDR3 contains 12 residues. V lost 6 bases to trimming and J lost 6 bases; unmatched junction nucleotides: 3. Germline V lookup: CDR1 MNHEY, CDR2 SVGAGI. The CDR3: CASRQQGAEAFF. The CDR3 nucleotides are TGTGCCAGCAGACAACAGGGGGCTGAAGCTTTCTTT.

The J gene is TRBJ2-3, the V gene TRBV2; possible D gene TRBD2, 6 bases. Trimming shortened V by 3 bases and J by 2 bases, and 12 bases separated the two germline ends. The CDR3 length is 15 residues. Germline V lookup: CDR1 SNHLY, CDR2 FYNNEI. CDR3 amino acids: CASSEEGGPTDTQYF. CDR3 DNA: TGTGCCAGCAGTGAGGAGGGAGGTCCCACAGATACGCAGTATTTT.

The chain has TRBV6-5 and TRBJ1-2, with 7 bases identical to TRBD1. J was trimmed by 7 bases and V by 6 bases; bases with no gene match: 5. CDR1 MNHEY and CDR2 SVGAGI come from the germline V gene. This CDR3 contains 12 residues. The CDR3 DNA is TGTGCCAGCAGCGTGACAGGGTTTGGCTACACCTTC. It codes for CASSVTGFGYTF.

The rearrangement joins TRBV3-1 (or the pseudogene TRBV3-2) to TRBJ2-7; D gene unclear. CDR3 length equals 15 residues. V was trimmed by 0 bases and J by 6 bases, leaving 15 bases between them. Germline assignment: CDR1 LGHDT and CDR2 YNNKEL (reference sequence). The CDR3, as DNA: TGTGCCAGCAGCCAAGATTGGGGTACTGGGCGCGAGCAGTACTTC. It yields the protein CASSQDWGTGREQYF.

This clone was seen only once. This chain joins TRBV6-6 and TRBJ2-1, with D perhaps TRBD2 (5 bases). V was clipped by 7 bases and J by 7 bases, with 11 bases between them. The CDR3 totals 12 residues. The germline CDR1 and CDR2 sequences are MNHNY and SVGAGI (reference sequence). CDR3 in amino acids: CASTPRGNEQFF. The CDR3, as DNA: TGTGCCAGCACCCCTCGGGGAAATGAGCAGTTCTTC.

V and J are TRBV5-4 and TRBJ2-1, with 8 bases lining up with TRBD2. The V segment lost 0 bases and the J segment 6 bases; nucleotides outside the gene matches: 5. Germline CDR1 is SGHNT and CDR2 is YYREEE (reference sequence). The CDR3 consists of 15 residues. The CDR3 DNA sequence: TGTGCCAGCAGCTTGGAAGCGGGAGTACTCAATGAGCAGTTCTTC. This codes for CASSLEAGVLNEQFF.

V gene TRBV7-9 combines with J gene TRBJ1-1; 8 bases agree with TRBD1. The CDR3 loop spans 15 amino acids. Germline V lookup: CDR1 SEHNR, CDR2 FQNEAQ (reference sequence). J was trimmed by 0 bases and V by 5 bases; bases with no gene match: 5. The CDR3 nucleotides are TGTGCCAGCAGCATCAGGACAGGGTTGAACACTGAAGCTTTCTTT. Translation: CASSIRTGLNTEAFF.

The chain joins TRBV6-4 to TRBJ2-2; perhaps D is TRBD1 or TRBD2 (6 bases each). The CDR3 sequence is 16 residues long. Trimming took 6 bases from V and 4 from J, leaving 18 bases between them. Germline assignment: CDR1 MRHNA and CDR2 SNTAGT. CDR3 in amino acids: CASSPLSGAPTGELFF. CDR3 nucleotides: TGTGCCAGCAGCCCCTTATCGGGGGCGCCCACCGGGGAGCTGTTTTTT.

The V call is TRBV6-2 or TRBV6-3, the J call TRBJ1-2, with D possibly matching TRBD1 (6 bases). Germline assignment: CDR1 MNHEY and CDR2 SVGEGT. Trimming shortened V by 6 bases and J by 0 bases, and 20 bases separated the two germline ends. The CDR3 is 17 amino acids. The CDR3 nucleotides are TGTGCCAGCAGCCCTTCACAGGGTTGGGCAGCTAACTATGGCTACACCTTC. Amino acid sequence: CASSPSQGWAANYGYTF.

The chain has TRBV6-1 and TRBJ1-1; a possible D gene is TRBD1 (5 bases). Germline lookup yields CDR1 MNHNS and CDR2 SASEGT. The CDR3 spans 16 residues. Between the trimmed V and J ends, which lost 3 bases and 1 base, there was a span of 15 bases. CDR3: CASSDTSRVRNTEAFF. CDR3 nucleotide sequence: TGTGCCAGCAGTGACACCTCCAGGGTAAGGAACACTGAAGCTTTCTTT.

The J gene is TRBJ1-1, the V gene TRBV28; possible D gene TRBD1, 5 bases. The ends were cut back, 6 bases at V and 4 bases at J, with 9 bases in the middle. This CDR3 has 12 amino acids. Germline assignment: CDR1 MDHEN and CDR2 SYDVKM. The CDR3 coding sequence is TGTGCCAGCAGGCCGGGGGGCACTGAAGCTTTCTTT. It codes for CASRPGGTEAFF.

The rearrangement links TRBV5-1 to TRBJ2-6; D unclear. The germline V gene encodes CDR1 SGHRS and CDR2 YFSETQ. V gave up 4 bases and J gave up 0 bases, with 14 bases separating them. The CDR3 runs to 17 residues. The CDR3 nucleotides are TGCGCCAGCAGCATAGGACGGACGGACTCTGGGGCCAACGTCCTGACTTTC. It specifies CASSIGRTDSGANVLTF.

The chain's CDR3 is CASSIQDTTYEQYF. In DNA, the CDR3 is TGTGCCAGTAGTATCCAGGACACTACCTACGAGCAGTACTTC. The chain is built from TRBV19 and TRBJ2-7, with D perhaps TRBD1 (5 bases). Looked up from germline, CDR1 is LNHDA and CDR2 is SQIVND (reference sequence). Trimming pared 3 bases from V and 2 bases from J, leaving 11 bases between. This CDR3 spans 14 amino acids.

This clone was counted only a few times. The rearrangement joins TRBV12-5 to TRBJ2-2; 7 bases match TRBD1. Germline values: CDR1 LGHNT, CDR2 FRNRAP. The CDR3 has 15 residues. Trimming at V came to 6 bases and at J to 4 bases, leaving 8 bases not matched to a gene. CDR3 DNA: TGTGCTAGTGGCCTACAGGGGAAACCCACCGGGGAGCTGTTTTTT. Encoded protein: CASGLQGKPTGELFF.

This chain uses TRBV25-1 with TRBJ1-6, with D hard to call. The CDR3 consists of 16 residues. CDR1 MGHDK and CDR2 SYGVNS come from the germline V gene. V lost 3 bases to trimming and J lost 0 bases, with 9 bases between them. CDR3 amino acids: CASSDPSGSYNSPLHF. As DNA, the CDR3 is TGTGCCAGCAGTGACCCCAGCGGCTCCTATAATTCACCCCTCCACTTT.

This chain connects TRBV19 to TRBJ1-5, with D unclear. Looked up from germline, CDR1 is LNHDA and CDR2 is SQIVND (reference sequence). With 7 bases removed from V and 0 bases from J, the gap between germline ends came to 13 bases. CDR3 length: 15 residues. The CDR3 is CASTSLQGSNQPQHF. The CDR3 DNA sequence: TGTGCCAGTACCTCTTTACAAGGTAGCAATCAGCCCCAGCATTTT. Full variable domain (rest looked up from reference TRBV19 and TRBJ1-5): DGGITQSPKYLFRKEGQNVTLSCEQNLNHDAMYWYRQDPGQGLRLIYYSQIVNDFQKGDIAEGYSVSREKKESFPLTVTSAQKNPTAFYLCASTSLQGSNQPQHFGDGTRLSIL.

The chain employs TRBV7-8 and TRBJ2-3, with D tentatively TRBD1 (6 bases). The CDR3 runs 15 residues. Germline lookup yields CDR1 SGHVS and CDR2 FQNEAQ. Trimming stripped 1 base from V and 1 base from J, with 9 bases between. The DNA of the CDR3 is TGTGCCAGCAGCTTAGTGGGGGCTCGCACAGATACGCAGTATTTT. It specifies CASSLVGARTDTQYF.

The chain employs TRBV5-1 and TRBJ2-3; 12 bases line up with TRBD2. J lost 8 bases, V lost 0 bases, and 1 base had no gene match. Germline lookup yields CDR1 SGHRS and CDR2 YFSETQ. The CDR3 has 14 amino acids. DNA for the CDR3: TGCGCCAGCAGCTTGGTACTAGCGGGAGGTACGCAGTATTTT. Its translation is CASSLVLAGGTQYF.

The J gene is TRBJ1-3, the V gene TRBV3-1 (or the pseudogene TRBV3-2); 7 bases fit TRBD1. This CDR3 is 14 amino acids long. The V segment lost 7 bases and the J segment 3 bases; nucleotides outside the gene matches: 6. CDR1 is LGHDT and CDR2 is YNNKEL in the germline V gene (reference sequence). The CDR3 DNA is TGTGCCAGCACCACAGGGGTTGTTGGAAACACCATATATTTT. Protein: CASTTGVVGNTIYF.

The chain has TRBV5-4 and TRBJ2-1, with D possibly TRBD2 on 6 matching bases. Germline V CDR1 and CDR2: SGHNT, YYREEE (reference sequence). V was clipped by 4 bases and J by 9 bases, with 11 bases between them. The CDR3 spans 12 residues. Here the CDR3 DNA reads TGTGCCAGCAGCAGGAGGGTTAGTGAGCAGTTCTTC. Its protein product is CASSRRVSEQFF.

The chain couples TRBV6-2 or TRBV6-3 to TRBJ1-4; 8 bases map to TRBD1. The trim removed 6 bases at V and 7 bases at J, leaving 7 bases unmatched. CDR1 is MNHEY and CDR2 is SVGEGT in the germline V gene. This CDR3 region has 14 residues. In DNA form, the CDR3 reads TGTGCCAGCAGCCCAGGACAGGGCGCTGAAAAACTGTTTTTT. Amino acids: CASSPGQGAEKLFF.

As concerns this clone: At one end the junction does not follow the germline gene, possibly because of a read error. The genes are TRBV12-3 or TRBV12-4 and TRBJ1-2; D not certain. The CDR3 spans 13 residues. The CDR3 coding sequence is TGTGCCAGCAGTTCCGGGAGACTGGGAGGCAAGGCCTTC. It codes for CASSSGRLGGKAF.

This clone showed up just once. The V and J genes are TRBV5-4 and TRBJ1-6; weak D call: TRBD1 (6 bases). V was cut by 4 bases and J by 3 bases, with 11 bases left in between. The CDR3 runs to 15 residues. Germline-derived CDR1 and CDR2 are SGHNT and YYREEE (reference sequence). CDR3 bases: TGTGCCAGCAGCCACGACAGGATCTATAATTCACCCCTCCACTTT. Amino acid sequence: CASSHDRIYNSPLHF.

The chain couples TRBV19 to TRBJ2-1; the D gene is possibly TRBD2 (6 bases). CDR3 length: 14 residues. V was cut by 8 bases and J by 1 base, with 12 bases left in between. Germline V CDR1 and CDR2: LNHDA, SQIVND (reference sequence). The CDR3 protein is CASGRESSYNEQFF. DNA for the CDR3: TGTGCCAGTGGACGGGAGTCGTCCTACAATGAGCAGTTCTTC.

The chain links TRBV4-1 to TRBJ1-1; no clear D. The CDR3 covers 14 residues. V lost 0 bases and J 0 bases, leaving 5 bases between the germline ends. Looked up from germline, CDR1 is MGHRA and CDR2 is YSYEKL. CDR3 in DNA: TGCGCCAGCAGCCAAGACGCCCTGAACACTGAAGCTTTCTTT. Its translation is CASSQDALNTEAFF.